What follows is one T cell receptor (beta chain) and its context. This record comes from a study of blood T cells in healthy people across ages. The CDR3 spans 14 residues. CDR1 and CDR2 from the germline V gene are SNHLY and FYNNEI. V shed 6 bases and J 5 bases; nucleotides not matched to a gene: 6. The authors ran a second PCR of roughly 6 to 12 cycles using a sample-barcoded 5' primer and a J-beta primer mix. TCRdb reprocessed the 5' RACE reads via MiXCR and lists one record per CDR3 protein. There are 750,000 or so distinct CDR3 sequences in the sample; approximately 25% occur only once, and 9.4% lies in the top ten. These data also formed part of another study, on T cells of mothers and their children. That work contributes: cDNA synthesis used all extracted RNA, roughly 1.5 ug per 15 ul. Reads obtained per mother exceeded 8.5 million TCR beta CDR3 reads, with several million obtained per child.

The V gene is TRBV2, the J gene TRBJ2-1, with 8 bases that match TRBD2. The specimen was blood. This TCR was sampled from a boy aged 5-17 years in good health. CDR3 DNA: TGTGCCAGCAGAGGACTAGCTTGGCACAATGAGCAGTTCTTC. Residues: CASRGLAWHNEQFF.